This record looks at one T cell receptor beta chain sequence and its context. The CDR3 consists of 16 residues. The V and J ends lost 3 bases and 3 bases, in that order; junction bases with no gene match: 6. Germline V gene lookup returns CDR1 ENHRY and CDR2 SYGVKD. The assay was immunoSEQ multiplex PCR, and TCRdb's table has in-frame clones only and misses some. Of about 74,000 clones in the sample, just under 95% are singletons; the top ten hold over 3.5%. The data derive from a study of T cell changes during pregnancy in multiple sclerosis. The clonotype originates from a female donor in good health, enrolled as a control in a pregnancy study. This chain links TRBV10-3 with TRBJ2-2; 8 bases are a match to TRBD2. This specimen was peripheral blood, taken after pregnancy. The CDR3 sequence is CAISDPGGRDTGELFF. The CDR3 bases are TGTGCCATCAGTGACCCGGGGGGGCGAGACACCGGGGAGCTGTTTTTT.